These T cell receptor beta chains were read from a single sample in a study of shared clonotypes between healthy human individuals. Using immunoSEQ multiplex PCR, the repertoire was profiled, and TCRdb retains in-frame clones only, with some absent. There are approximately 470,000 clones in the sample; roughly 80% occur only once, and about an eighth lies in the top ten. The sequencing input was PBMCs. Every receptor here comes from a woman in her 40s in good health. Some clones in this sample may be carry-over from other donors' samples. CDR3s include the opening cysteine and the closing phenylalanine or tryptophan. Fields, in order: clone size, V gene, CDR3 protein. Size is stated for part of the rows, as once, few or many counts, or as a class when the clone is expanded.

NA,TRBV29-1,CSVEDGSGRGFTGELFF
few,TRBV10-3,CAIGAGGNGYTF
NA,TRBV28,CASRRRVVTQYF
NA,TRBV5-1,CASSLGLAGVTGELFF
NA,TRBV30,CAWNIGANQPQHF
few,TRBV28,CASSSGGTLASGANVLTF
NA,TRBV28,CASRPQGANEKLFF
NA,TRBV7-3,CASRMGGDTQYF
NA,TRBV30,CAWSVPRQAGNTIYF
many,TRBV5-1,CASSLEAGGSGGYTF
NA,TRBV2,CASSGLAPSYNEQFF
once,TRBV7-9,CASSLVTGPGELFF
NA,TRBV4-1,CASSQGHLAASYNEQFF
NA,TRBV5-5,CASSLETPDSSPLHF
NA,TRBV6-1,CASSQRRGQEQPQHF
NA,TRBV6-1,CASSRHGSSYGYTF
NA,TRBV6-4,CASSDSPRQETQYF
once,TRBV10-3,CAISAYSGASSYNEQFF
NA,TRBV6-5,CASSYSLAGDGYTF
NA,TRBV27,CASRKTPGTTEAFF
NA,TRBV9,CASSDARGKETQYF
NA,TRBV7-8,CASSPLRGDTGELFF
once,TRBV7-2,CASSFSGGWYNEQFF
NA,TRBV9,CASSPPVGSGKGSYNEQFF
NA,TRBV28,CASSSPPYEQYF
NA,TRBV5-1,CASSLGDRASYEQYF
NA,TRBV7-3,CASSYNRLAGTGELFF
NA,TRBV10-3,CAIRGDSGWTDEQFF
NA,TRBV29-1,CSVRGTSRYNEQFF
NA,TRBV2,CASLQGPHHPSYEQYF
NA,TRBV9,CASSAGQGAWETQYF
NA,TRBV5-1,CASSLDLGWGTEAFF
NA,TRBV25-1,CASSPPGHETEKLFF
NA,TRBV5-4,CASSLAPREKLFF
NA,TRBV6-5,CASTRTGVDEKLFF
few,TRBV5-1,CASSVRQGNTEAFF
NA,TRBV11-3,CASSGWPRYF
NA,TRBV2,CATNLQGTQPQHF
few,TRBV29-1,CSVAGTSDTEAFF
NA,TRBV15,CATSRDVETQYF
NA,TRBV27,CASSPSGTGVYEQYF
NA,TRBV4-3,CASSQGEVYNEQFF
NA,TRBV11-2,CASSFGGPRGEQFF
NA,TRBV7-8,CASSLREGHYEQYF
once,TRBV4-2,CASSQDSKRGQGRKGVNTEAFF
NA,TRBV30,CAWSVPPWSHEQYF
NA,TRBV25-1,CASSDSRGGQGRTEAFF
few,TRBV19,CASSWAQGADTEAFF
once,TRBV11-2,CASSLDEQGAGETQYF
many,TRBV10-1,CASSTSGKNHSKNIQYF
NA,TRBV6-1,CASSHLVYEQYF
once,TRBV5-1,CASSLGDSTRSANYGYTF
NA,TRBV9,CASSVAPGGGNEQFF
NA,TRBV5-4,CASSLVGFEQFF
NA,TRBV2,CASSRTRAVVDEQFF